Below, 29 T cell receptor beta chains from the same sample are listed, as sequenced in a study of beta chain features in type 1 diabetes. The entirety of the isolated RNA underwent reverse transcription, so expressed TCRB transcripts were sequenced. Only in-frame clones appear in the TCRdb table, and some are missing; sequencing was by immunoSEQ multiplex PCR. The sample holds 140,000 to 150,000 clones, 40% to 60% seen once. What was sequenced was Tregs from blood. The receptors shown here come from a man younger than 35 in good health.

This clone was detected only a few times. This chain links TRBV7-2 with TRBJ1-5; TRBD1 matches 9 bases. V trimming: 5 bases; J trimming: 2 bases; junction bases outside the gene matches: 4. CDR3 length equals 15 residues. Germline CDR1 and CDR2: SGHTA and FQGNSA. For the CDR3, the DNA is TGTGCCAGCAGCAGGGACAGGGTGGGCAATCAGCCCCAGCATTTT. Translating gives CASSRDRVGNQPQHF. Supplemented by reference TRBV7-2 and TRBJ1-5, the full variable domain reads GAGVSQSPSNKVTEKGKDVELRCDPISGHTALYWYRQSLGQGLEFLIYFQGNSAPDKSGLPSDRFSAERTGGSVSTLTIQRTQQEDSAVYLCASSRDRVGNQPQHFGDGTRLSIL.

The chain couples TRBV28 to TRBJ2-1; TRBD2 aligns across 8 bases. V trimming: 6 bases; J trimming: 3 bases; junction bases outside the gene matches: 7. The CDR3 extends over 15 amino acids. The germline CDR1 and CDR2 sequences are MDHEN and SYDVKM. Here the CDR3 reads CASRPAGANYNEQFF. CDR3 DNA sequence: TGTGCCAGCAGGCCAGCGGGAGCGAACTACAATGAGCAGTTCTTC.

Points on this clone: The junction differs from germline at one of its ends, possibly a read error. This specimen includes other DNA sequences encoding the same CDR3. The rearrangement uses TRBV19 and TRBJ2-1, with a weak D call TRBD2 (6 bases). The CDR3 runs to 13 residues. Per the germline V gene, CDR1 is LNHDA and CDR2 is SQIVND (reference sequence). The DNA of the CDR3 is TGCGCCAGTAGTCGGGAGTGGTCGAGAGAGCAGTTCTTC. This sequence encodes CASSREWSREQFF.

This clone was observed a handful of times. The chain joins TRBV5-1 to TRBJ1-5, with D unresolved. CDR1 is SGHRS and CDR2 is YFSETQ in the germline V gene. V lost 4 bases and J 0 bases, leaving 8 bases between the germline ends. The CDR3 is 14 residues long. The CDR3 DNA reads TGCGCCAGCAGCCCCGGGGATAGCAATCAGCCCCAGCATTTT. Translated: CASSPGDSNQPQHF.

The rearrangement joins TRBV7-9 to TRBJ2-7, with D tentatively TRBD2 (6 bases). Germline lookup yields CDR1 SEHNR and CDR2 FQNEAQ (reference sequence). This CDR3 is built from 11 residues. The V end was cut by 5 bases, the J end by 11 bases, with 13 bases between. The CDR3 sequence: CASSPRLVKYF. As DNA, the CDR3 is TGTGCCAGCAGCCCCCGACTAGTAAAGTACTTC.

The chain recombines TRBV20-1 with TRBJ1-1; a weak D match, TRBD1 (5 bases). This CDR3 region has 11 residues. V was trimmed by 5 bases and J by 3 bases, leaving 7 bases between them. The germline V gene encodes CDR1 DFQATT and CDR2 SNEGSKA (reference sequence). The CDR3 DNA sequence: TGCAGTGCTCGACAGTACACTGAAGCTTTCTTT. Protein product: CSARQYTEAFF.

In its sample, this clone was seen once. The chain combines TRBV7-2 with TRBJ2-7; 7 positions agree with TRBD1. This CDR3 has 16 amino acids. Unmatched junction bases numbered 11, after V lost 2 bases and J lost 4 bases. Per germline, CDR1 SGHTA and CDR2 FQGNSA. DNA for the CDR3: TGTGCCAGCAGCTTAACCTTTTCGGGACAGCAGTACGAGCAGTACTTC. This gives the protein CASSLTFSGQQYEQYF.

A few counts support this clone. The genes are TRBV10-3 and TRBJ2-7, with TRBD1 identical over 10 bases. Germline loops: CDR1 ENHRY, CDR2 SYGVKD. The J segment lost 2 bases and the V segment lost 0 bases, leaving 7 bases of the junction unmatched. This CDR3 is built from 17 residues. CDR3 coding DNA: TGTGCCATCAGTGAGTCCCGGACAGGGGGATTCACCTACGAGCAGTACTTC. It specifies CAISESRTGGFTYEQYF.

This clone was observed a handful of times. J is TRBJ2-7 and V is TRBV29-1; TRBD1 aligns across 7 bases. V lost 6 bases and J lost 4; bases outside the gene matches: 9. CDR3 size: 13 residues. CDR1 SQVTM and CDR2 ANQGSEA come from the germline V gene. The DNA for the CDR3 is TGCAGCGTGCAACAGGGGATTGGGTACGAGCAGTACTTC. Residues: CSVQQGIGYEQYF.

This clone was seen a few times. The chain joins TRBV5-1 to TRBJ2-1; 11 bases are shared with TRBD2. Trimming took 6 bases from V and 6 from J; bases not matched to a gene: 23. The CDR3 runs to 20 residues. CDR1 is SGHRS and CDR2 is YFSETQ in the germline V gene. The CDR3 DNA follows: TGCGCCAGCACCGTGGGACTAGCGGCAGAAACCGGGAGTATCTCCAATGAGCAGTTCTTC. Protein: CASTVGLAAETGSISNEQFF. Full variable domain (missing parts from reference TRBV5-1 and TRBJ2-1): KAGVTQTPRYLIKTRGQQVTLSCSPISGHRSVSWYQQTPGQGLQFLFEYFSETQRNKGNFPGRFSGRQFSNSRSEMNVSTLELGDSALYLCASTVGLAAETGSISNEQFFGPGTRLTVL.

V gene TRBV6-5 combines with J gene TRBJ1-1; 9 bases are a match to TRBD1. The CDR3 loop spans 12 amino acids. The V and J ends lost 6 bases and 10 bases, in that order; junction bases with no gene match: 6. The germline gives CDR1 MNHEY, CDR2 SVGAGI. CDR3 nucleotide sequence: TGTGCCAGCAGAGCACAGGGGGCCGGAGCTTTCTTT. As protein: CASRAQGAGAFF.

The rearrangement joins TRBV19 to TRBJ1-5; no firm D call. This CDR3 spans 14 amino acids. Germline assignment: CDR1 LNHDA and CDR2 SQIVND (reference sequence). Trimming left V 0 bases short and J 3 bases short, with 6 bases between. The CDR3 region has the DNA TGTGCCAGTAGTATAGACAGGAACAATCAGCCCCAGCATTTT. Translation gives CASSIDRNNQPQHF.

This clone was recorded once. This chain links TRBV5-4 with TRBJ2-1, with 9 positions matching TRBD2. The CDR3 spans 14 residues. The germline V gene encodes CDR1 SGHNT and CDR2 YYREEE (reference sequence). The V and J ends lost 1 base and 7 bases, in that order; junction bases with no gene match: 3. This chain's CDR3 is CASSLRLAVNEQFF. The CDR3 bases are TGTGCCAGCAGCTTGAGACTAGCGGTAAATGAGCAGTTCTTC.

In this sample, this clone turned up once. The J gene is TRBJ2-3, the V gene TRBV28; TRBD1 aligns across 8 bases. Looked up from germline, CDR1 is MDHEN and CDR2 is SYDVKM. J was trimmed by 4 bases and V by 5 bases; bases with no gene match: 8. The CDR3 extends over 15 amino acids. The CDR3 reads CASSPGQAVADTQYF. CDR3 DNA: TGTGCCAGCAGTCCGGGACAGGCGGTGGCAGATACGCAGTATTTT.

The table lists this clone with a few counts. CDR3 nucleotides: TGTGCCAGCAGCTTGTCGAGGGATCGACCCTACGAGCAGTACTTC. Translating gives CASSLSRDRPYEQYF. The chain joins TRBV5-5 to TRBJ2-7, with a weak D call TRBD2 (5 bases). The CDR3 is made up of 15 amino acids. V was clipped by 1 base and J by 2 bases, with 13 bases between them. Germline CDR1 and CDR2: SGHKS and YYEKEE (reference sequence).

The rearrangement links TRBV7-2 to TRBJ2-1, with D maybe TRBD2 (7 bases). Deletions cut 6 bases from V and 3 bases from J, with 24 bases between. The length of the CDR3 is 18 residues. CDR1 is SGHTA and CDR2 is FQGNSA in the germline V gene. Here the CDR3 DNA reads TGTGCCAGCAGGGGCCTTGATTGGGGGGGCTTAAACTACAATGAGCAGTTCTTC. This encodes CASRGLDWGGLNYNEQFF.

Comment on this clone: The germline gene is not matched at one end of the junction; a read error may be the cause. The chain joins TRBV6-1 to TRBJ1-5, with D tentatively TRBD1 (6 bases). Germline CDR1 MNHNS, CDR2 SASEGT. The CDR3 is 14 amino acids. The CDR3 protein is CASSDLTGNRPQHF. The CDR3 nucleotides read TGTGCCAGCAGTGACTTGACAGGCAATCGGCCCCAGCATTTT.

The rearrangement joins TRBV7-8 to TRBJ1-1, with TRBD1 identical over 8 bases. Looked up from germline, CDR1 is SGHVS and CDR2 is FQNEAQ. V shed 2 bases, J shed 3 bases, and the junction held 2 bases outside the gene matches. The CDR3 loop spans 14 amino acids. CDR3 sequence: CASSLQQGDTEAFF. DNA of the CDR3: TGTGCCAGCAGCTTACAACAGGGGGACACTGAAGCTTTCTTT.

The gene calls are TRBV9 and TRBJ1-6; 9 positions agree with TRBD1. The CDR3 is 16 residues long. V lost 3 bases, J lost 8 bases, and 9 bases stayed unmatched. Germline CDR1 is SGDLS and CDR2 is YYNGEE. In DNA, the CDR3 is TGTGCCAGCAGCGGGGACGGGACAGGGTTATATTCACCCCTCCACTTT. Translation gives CASSGDGTGLYSPLHF. The whole variable domain, filled in from reference TRBV9 and TRBJ1-6, reads DSGVTQTPKHLITATGQRVTLRCSPRSGDLSVYWYQQSLDQGLQFLIQYYNGEERAKGNILERFSAQQFPDLHSELNLSSLELGDSALYFCASSGDGTGLYSPLHFGNGTRLTVT.

V gene TRBV7-2 combines with J gene TRBJ1-2; 8 bases fit TRBD1. Losses at the gene ends were 6 bases for V and 3 bases for J; bases not matched to a gene: 6. Germline V gene data show CDR1 as SGHTA and CDR2 as FQGNSA. This CDR3 region has 14 residues. As DNA, the CDR3 is TGTGCCAGCAGGAAGACAGGGGCGGACTATGGCTACACCTTC. This codes for CASRKTGADYGYTF.

The J gene is TRBJ1-1, the V gene TRBV9; D possibly corresponds to TRBD1 (6 bases). Trimming pared 0 bases from V and 6 bases from J, leaving 9 bases between. In germline, CDR1 is SGDLS, CDR2 YYNGEE. There are 13 residues in the CDR3. The CDR3 protein is CASSVGTAAEAFF. CDR3 nucleotide sequence: TGTGCCAGCAGCGTAGGGACAGCGGCTGAAGCTTTCTTT.

This clone was picked up a small number of times. J is TRBJ2-7 and V is TRBV18, with unresolved D. The CDR3 runs to 13 residues. Germline CDR1 KGHSH, CDR2 LQKENI. The V and J ends lost 3 bases and 2 bases respectively, with 8 bases between them. This CDR3 is CASSPDGAYEQYF. CDR3 in DNA: TGTGCCAGCTCACCCGACGGAGCCTACGAGCAGTACTTC.

This clone was detected once. The chain couples TRBV18 to TRBJ2-7; possible D gene TRBD2, 6 bases. The germline V gene encodes CDR1 KGHSH and CDR2 LQKENI. There are 15 residues in the CDR3. The V end lost 0 bases, the J end lost 5 bases, and 14 bases lay between the germline ends. The CDR3: CASSPPERESNEQYF. CDR3 coding DNA: TGTGCCAGCTCACCACCTGAACGGGAGTCTAACGAGCAGTACTTC.

CDR3 loop: CASEGASTDTQYF. Written as DNA, the CDR3 is TGTGCCAGTGAAGGGGCTAGCACAGATACGCAGTATTTT. The chain employs TRBV6-5 and TRBJ2-3; tentative D call: TRBD1 (5 bases). CDR3 length: 13 residues. V lost 9 bases and J 0 bases, leaving 10 bases between the germline ends. Germline-derived CDR1 and CDR2 are MNHEY and SVGAGI.

This clone was recorded a few times. This chain connects TRBV4-1 to TRBJ1-2; D ambiguous. The CDR3 spans 13 residues. The V end was cut by 0 bases, the J end by 4 bases, with 6 bases between. CDR1 is MGHRA and CDR2 is YSYEKL in the germline V gene. CDR3 sequence: CASSQDGIYGYTF. For the CDR3, the DNA is TGCGCCAGCAGCCAAGACGGGATCTATGGCTACACCTTC.

This clone was found a few times. DNA of the CDR3: TGTGCCAGCATATCTTACAGGAGGGTCACAGAGACCCAGTACTTC. This codes for CASISYRRVTETQYF. The V and J genes are TRBV6-1 and TRBJ2-5, with a possible D match to TRBD2 (6 bases). The CDR3 extends over 15 amino acids. Germline loops: CDR1 MNHNS, CDR2 SASEGT. V was shortened by 7 bases and J by 4 bases, with 19 bases between the two germline ends.

The V gene is TRBV19, the J gene TRBJ2-1, with D possibly TRBD2 on 6 matching bases. The V gene lost 6 bases and the J gene lost 3 bases, with 6 bases spanning the gap. The CDR3 length is 12 residues. The germline V gene encodes CDR1 LNHDA and CDR2 SQIVND (reference sequence). The CDR3 DNA sequence: TGTGCCAGTAGCGGGAGCTACAATGAGCAGTTCTTC. Translating gives CASSGSYNEQFF.

J is TRBJ2-1 and V is TRBV11-3; a possible D gene is TRBD2 (6 bases). Germline lookup yields CDR1 SGHNT and CDR2 YENEEA. V lost 8 bases and J lost 8, with 16 bases in between. CDR3 length equals 13 residues. CDR3 nucleotides: TGTGCCAGCGCTAGCGCCCCTTGGGATGAGCAGTTCTTC. As protein: CASASAPWDEQFF.

The chain carries TRBV18 and TRBJ2-5, with 7 positions matching TRBD2. Germline V CDR1 and CDR2: KGHSH, LQKENI. The CDR3 sequence is 14 residues long. V lost 0 bases, J lost 5 bases, and 3 bases stayed unmatched. DNA for the CDR3: TGTGCCAGCTCACCACCGGGAGGGAGGGAGACCCAGTACTTC. The encoded protein is CASSPPGGRETQYF.